These 10 T cell receptor beta chains came from one sample sequenced in a study of Ad26.COV2.S vaccination and SARS-CoV-2 variants. Treatment here: around 19 received Ad26.COV2.S at low or high dose, single or two shots; about 5 received placebo; per-sample allocation not given. Sampling was performed 63 days after the first vaccine or placebo injection. The protocol was immunoSEQ multiplex PCR, while the TCRdb copy is restricted to in-frame clones and leaves out a portion. Here the sample spans some 400,000 clones, roughly 90% being singletons. This material consisted of peripheral blood, taken in a trial of Ad26.COV2.S vaccine versus placebo. These receptor sequences come from a person aged 18-60 years who received the Ad26.COV2.S COVID-19 vaccine or a placebo.

The rearrangement joins TRBV6-5 to TRBJ1-1; TRBD1 aligns across 8 bases. Germline CDR1 reads MNHEY; CDR2 reads SVGAGI. The CDR3 has 13 amino acids. The V and J ends lost 7 bases and 1 base, in that order; junction bases with no gene match: 2. The CDR3 sequence is CASNDRGNTEAFF. The CDR3 DNA reads TGTGCCAGCAACGACAGGGGGAACACTGAAGCTTTCTTT.

The rearrangement links TRBV5-1 to TRBJ1-2; 11 nucleotides match TRBD1. Germline V lookup: CDR1 SGHRS, CDR2 YFSETQ. J was trimmed by 7 bases and V by 0 bases; bases with no gene match: 5. The CDR3 totals 15 residues. CDR3 amino acids: CASSLDPGTGGGYTF. Here the CDR3 DNA reads TGCGCCAGCAGCTTGGATCCCGGGACAGGGGGTGGCTACACCTTC.

J is TRBJ1-1 and V is TRBV19; the D is unclear. Deletions cut 3 bases from V and 0 bases from J, with 11 bases between. The CDR3 runs 15 residues. Germline V gives CDR1 LNHDA, CDR2 SQIVND (reference sequence). In DNA, the CDR3 is TGTGCCAGTAGTATCTCCTGGGGAATGAACACTGAAGCTTTCTTT. Translating it yields CASSISWGMNTEAFF. Complete variable domain (other parts from reference TRBV19 and TRBJ1-1): DGGITQSPKYLFRKEGQNVTLSCEQNLNHDAMYWYRQDPGQGLRLIYYSQIVNDFQKGDIAEGYSVSREKKESFPLTVTSAQKNPTAFYLCASSISWGMNTEAFFGQGTRLTVV.

The V call is TRBV27, the J call TRBJ2-3; TRBD2 matches at 8 bases. Germline CDR1 reads MNHEY; CDR2 reads SMNVEV (reference sequence). Unmatched junction bases numbered 13, after V lost 6 bases and J lost 5 bases. This CDR3 is 16 amino acids long. DNA for the CDR3: TGTGCCAGCAGAAAAAATAGCGGGAAAGGAATAGATACGCAGTATTTT. It translates to CASRKNSGKGIDTQYF.

The chain combines TRBV15 with TRBJ1-1; tentative D call: TRBD1 (6 bases). The CDR3 contains 15 residues. Germline V CDR1 and CDR2: LNHNV, YYDKDF (reference sequence). The V end lost 5 bases, the J end lost 5 bases, and 18 bases lay between the germline ends. CDR3 nucleotides: TGTGCCACCAGCTCACAACAGGGAAGCGGTACTGAAGCTTTCTTT. This codes for CATSSQQGSGTEAFF.

CDR3 loop: CASSPGGGEQFF. CDR3 coding DNA: TGTGCCAGCAGCCCCGGGGGCGGTGAGCAGTTCTTC. V gene TRBV11-2 combines with J gene TRBJ2-1, with D possibly called TRBD1 or TRBD2 (6 bases each). Germline lookup yields CDR1 SGHAT and CDR2 FQNNGV. Trimming took 5 bases from V and 9 from J, leaving 11 bases between them. CDR3 length equals 12 residues.

The gene calls are TRBV5-1 and TRBJ2-7, with 8 bases fitting TRBD2. The ends lost 10 bases at V and 2 bases at J; junction bases unmatched: 14. CDR1 is SGHRS, CDR2 YFSETQ, per germline. The CDR3 is 15 residues long. CDR3 loop: CARGRGGNSPYEQYF. The CDR3 nucleotides read TGCGCCCGCGGACGGGGGGGGAATTCCCCCTACGAGCAGTACTTC.

The chain couples TRBV18 to TRBJ1-1, with D possibly matching TRBD1 (5 bases). Trimming removed 8 bases at V and 1 base at J, with 11 bases between. The V gene's germline CDR1 is KGHSH and CDR2 LQKENI. This CDR3 contains 13 residues. CDR3 sequence: CASAAGGNTEAFF. The CDR3, as DNA: TGTGCCAGCGCAGCCGGGGGGAACACTGAAGCTTTCTTT.

V gene TRBV7-9 combines with J gene TRBJ2-1; a possible D gene is TRBD2 (6 bases). Germline loops: CDR1 SEHNR, CDR2 FQNEAQ (reference sequence). The CDR3 contains 12 residues. V gave up 3 bases and J gave up 9 bases, with 9 bases separating them. Here the CDR3 DNA reads TGTGCCAGCAGCTTCGGGGGAGGTGAGCAGTTCTTC. Translation gives CASSFGGGEQFF.

The chain carries TRBV2 and TRBJ2-1, with D hard to call. Germline CDR1 SNHLY, CDR2 FYNNEI. V was pared by 2 bases and J by 7 bases, with 9 bases between. This CDR3 spans 13 amino acids. In DNA, the CDR3 is TGTGCCAGCAGTGAACGGCAGATTAATGAGCAGTTCTTC. Translated, it gives CASSERQINEQFF.